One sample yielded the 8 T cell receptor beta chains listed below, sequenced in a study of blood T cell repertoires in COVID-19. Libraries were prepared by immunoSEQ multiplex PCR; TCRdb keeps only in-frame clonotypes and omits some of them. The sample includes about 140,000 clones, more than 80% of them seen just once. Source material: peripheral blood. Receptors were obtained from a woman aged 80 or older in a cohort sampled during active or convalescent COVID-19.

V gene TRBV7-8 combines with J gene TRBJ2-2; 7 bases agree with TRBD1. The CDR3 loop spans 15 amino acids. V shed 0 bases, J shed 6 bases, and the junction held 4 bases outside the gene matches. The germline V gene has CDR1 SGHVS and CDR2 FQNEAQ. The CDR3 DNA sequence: TGTGCCAGCAGCTTAGCGGGGCAGGGGGCCGGGGAGCTGTTTTTT. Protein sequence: CASSLAGQGAGELFF.

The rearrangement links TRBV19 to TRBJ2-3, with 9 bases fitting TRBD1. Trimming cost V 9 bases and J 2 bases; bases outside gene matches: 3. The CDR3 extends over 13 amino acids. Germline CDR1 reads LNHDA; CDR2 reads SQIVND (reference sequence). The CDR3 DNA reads TGTGCCAGCCGGGACAGGGCCACAGATACGCAGTATTTT. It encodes CASRDRATDTQYF. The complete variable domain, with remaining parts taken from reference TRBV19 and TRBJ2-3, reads DGGITQSPKYLFRKEGQNVTLSCEQNLNHDAMYWYRQDPGQGLRLIYYSQIVNDFQKGDIAEGYSVSREKKESFPLTVTSAQKNPTAFYLCASRDRATDTQYFGPGTRLTVL.

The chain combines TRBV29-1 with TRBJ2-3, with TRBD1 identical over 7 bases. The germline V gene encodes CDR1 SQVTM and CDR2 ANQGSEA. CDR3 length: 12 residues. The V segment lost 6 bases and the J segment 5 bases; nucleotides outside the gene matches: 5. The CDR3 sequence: CSVTGAGDTQYF. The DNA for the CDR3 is TGCAGCGTCACAGGGGCCGGAGATACGCAGTATTTT.

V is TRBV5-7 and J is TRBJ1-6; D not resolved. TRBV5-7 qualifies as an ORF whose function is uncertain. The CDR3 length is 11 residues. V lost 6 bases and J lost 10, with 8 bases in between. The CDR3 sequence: CASIRFSPLHF. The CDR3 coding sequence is TGTGCCAGCATCCGGTTCTCACCCCTCCACTTT.

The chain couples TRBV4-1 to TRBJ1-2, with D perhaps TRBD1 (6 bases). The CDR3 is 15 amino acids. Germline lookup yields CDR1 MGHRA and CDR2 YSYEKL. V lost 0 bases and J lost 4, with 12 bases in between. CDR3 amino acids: CASSQDNRVLYGYTF. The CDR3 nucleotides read TGCGCCAGCAGCCAAGATAACAGGGTACTCTATGGCTACACCTTC.

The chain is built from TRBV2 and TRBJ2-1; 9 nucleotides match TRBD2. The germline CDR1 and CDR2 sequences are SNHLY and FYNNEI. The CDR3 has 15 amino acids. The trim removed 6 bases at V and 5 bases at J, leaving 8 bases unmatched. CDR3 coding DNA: TGTGCCAGCAGGCGATCTAGCGGGGTCAACAATGAGCAGTTCTTC. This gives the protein CASRRSSGVNNEQFF.

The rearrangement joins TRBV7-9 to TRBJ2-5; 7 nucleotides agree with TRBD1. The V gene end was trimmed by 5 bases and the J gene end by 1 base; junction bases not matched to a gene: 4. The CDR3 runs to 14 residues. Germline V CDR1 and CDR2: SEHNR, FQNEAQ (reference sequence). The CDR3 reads CASSRGQTQETQYF. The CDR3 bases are TGTGCCAGCAGCAGGGGACAGACCCAAGAGACCCAGTACTTC.

The CDR3 region has the DNA TGCGCCAGCAGACGACAGTCCCAGAACACTGAAGCTTTCTTT. It encodes CASRRQSQNTEAFF. This chain uses TRBV5-1 with TRBJ1-1; possibly TRBD1 for D (5 bases). Between the trimmed V and J ends, which lost 5 bases and 1 base, there was a span of 12 bases. Germline V gene data show CDR1 as SGHRS and CDR2 as YFSETQ. The CDR3 is 14 residues long.